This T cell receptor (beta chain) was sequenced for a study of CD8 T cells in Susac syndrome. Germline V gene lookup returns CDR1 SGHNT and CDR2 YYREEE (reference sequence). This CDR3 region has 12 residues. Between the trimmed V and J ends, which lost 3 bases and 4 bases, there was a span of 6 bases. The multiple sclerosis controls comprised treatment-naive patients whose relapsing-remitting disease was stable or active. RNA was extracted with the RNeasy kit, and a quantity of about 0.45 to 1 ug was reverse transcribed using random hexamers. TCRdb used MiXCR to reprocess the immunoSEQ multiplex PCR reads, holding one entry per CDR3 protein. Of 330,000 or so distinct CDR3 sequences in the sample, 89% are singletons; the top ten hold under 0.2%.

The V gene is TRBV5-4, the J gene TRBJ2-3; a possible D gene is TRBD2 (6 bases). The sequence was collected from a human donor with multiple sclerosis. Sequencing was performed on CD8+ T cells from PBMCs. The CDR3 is CASSWGADTQYF. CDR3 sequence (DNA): TGTGCCAGCAGCTGGGGGGCAGATACGCAGTATTTT.